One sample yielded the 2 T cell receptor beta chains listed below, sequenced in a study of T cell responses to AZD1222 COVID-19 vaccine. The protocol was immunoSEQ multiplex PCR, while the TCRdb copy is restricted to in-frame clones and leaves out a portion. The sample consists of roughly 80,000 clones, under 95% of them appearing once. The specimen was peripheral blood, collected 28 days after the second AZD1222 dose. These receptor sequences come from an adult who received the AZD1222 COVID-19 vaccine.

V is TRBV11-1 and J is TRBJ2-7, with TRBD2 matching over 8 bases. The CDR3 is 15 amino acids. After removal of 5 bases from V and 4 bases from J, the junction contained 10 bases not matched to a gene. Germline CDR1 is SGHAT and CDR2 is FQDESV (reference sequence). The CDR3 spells CASSLGAGEGYEQYF. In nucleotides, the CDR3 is TGTGCCAGCAGCCTCGGAGCGGGAGAAGGGTACGAGCAGTACTTC.

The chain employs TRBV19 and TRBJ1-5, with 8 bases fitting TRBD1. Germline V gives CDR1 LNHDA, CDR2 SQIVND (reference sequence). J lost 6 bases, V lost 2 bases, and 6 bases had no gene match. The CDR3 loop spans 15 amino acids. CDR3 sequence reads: CASSIWPDRAQPQHF. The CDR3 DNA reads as TGTGCCAGTAGTATATGGCCGGACAGGGCTCAGCCCCAGCATTTT. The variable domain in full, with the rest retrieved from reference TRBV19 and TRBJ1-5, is DGGITQSPKYLFRKEGQNVTLSCEQNLNHDAMYWYRQDPGQGLRLIYYSQIVNDFQKGDIAEGYSVSREKKESFPLTVTSAQKNPTAFYLCASSIWPDRAQPQHFGDGTRLSIL.